The 26 T cell receptor beta chains in this list originate from one sample, sequenced in a study of cytomegalovirus exposure and HLA in healthy donors. The PCR used 60 Vbeta and 13 Jbeta primers. TCRdb's copy holds only in-frame clones and misses some; the assay was immunoSEQ multiplex PCR. Here the sample spans 150,000 to 180,000 clones, under 85% being singletons. Sequences were obtained from PBMCs. These receptors were collected from a man between 18 and 35 years old in good health and CMV-seronegative.

V is TRBV5-4 and J is TRBJ1-1; 10 bases agree with TRBD1. The CDR3 sequence is 14 residues long. V dropped 4 bases and J dropped 3; count of bases not matched to a gene: 3. Germline V gene lookup returns CDR1 SGHNT and CDR2 YYREEE (reference sequence). The CDR3 sequence: CASSRTGGDTEAFF. The CDR3 nucleotides read TGTGCCAGCAGCCGGACAGGGGGTGACACTGAAGCTTTCTTT.

This clone was found once. In DNA form, the CDR3 reads TGTGCCAGCAGCTTAGGAGGTTCGGGGGGGGGTAGGGAGCAGTACTTC. This sequence encodes CASSLGGSGGGREQYF. The rearrangement joins TRBV7-2 to TRBJ2-7; 8 bases are shared with TRBD2. Germline V lookup: CDR1 SGHTA, CDR2 FQGNSA. V gave up 1 base and J gave up 7 bases; unmatched junction bases: 12. The CDR3 covers 16 residues.

J is TRBJ1-2 and V is TRBV2; no reliable D call. Trimming stripped 6 bases from V and 4 bases from J, with 9 bases between. The CDR3 loop spans 12 amino acids. Germline V gene sequence: CDR1 SNHLY, CDR2 FYNNEI. DNA of the CDR3: TGTGCCAGCAGCCCGGGAAGCTATGGCTACACCTTC. This sequence encodes CASSPGSYGYTF.

This clone was observed a handful of times. The V call is TRBV5-4, the J call TRBJ1-1; D gene unclear. CDR1 is SGHNT, CDR2 YYREEE, per germline (reference sequence). V was pared by 0 bases and J by 0 bases, with 9 bases between. The CDR3 spans 15 residues. CDR3 DNA: TGTGCCAGCAGCTTGGCCGCGGGGATGAACACTGAAGCTTTCTTT. Translated: CASSLAAGMNTEAFF.

The chain uses TRBV7-2 and TRBJ2-1; perhaps TRBD1 as D (6 bases). The CDR3 spans 17 residues. Trimming left V 3 bases short and J 3 bases short, with 18 bases between. Germline-derived CDR1 and CDR2 are SGHTA and FQGNSA. In DNA form, the CDR3 reads TGTGCCAGCAGCTTCTCGATCCGGGACAACCTCTACAATGAGCAGTTCTTC. Translation: CASSFSIRDNLYNEQFF.

The sample holds a few counts of this clone. The genes are TRBV7-2 and TRBJ2-7; 11 bases are a match to TRBD2. The CDR3 covers 15 residues. V was pared by 5 bases and J by 4 bases, with 7 bases of the junction left unmatched. CDR1 and CDR2 from the germline V gene are SGHTA and FQGNSA. This CDR3 reads CASSRLTSGVYEQYV. CDR3 DNA sequence: TGTGCCAGCAGCCGACTGACTAGCGGGGTGTACGAGCAGTACGTC.

This clone was detected only once. This sequence joins TRBV5-6 and TRBJ2-4; a possible D gene is TRBD1 (6 bases). The CDR3 sequence is 14 residues long. Germline loops: CDR1 SGHDT, CDR2 YYEEEE. The ends were cut back, 4 bases at V and 7 bases at J, with 15 bases in the middle. This chain's CDR3 is CASSGIGTPNIQYF. CDR3 nucleotide sequence: TGTGCCAGCAGCGGGATCGGGACACCGAACATTCAGTACTTC.

This clone was seen more than once but under ten times. The chain combines TRBV7-2 with TRBJ2-1; D possibly corresponds to TRBD1 (5 bases). The CDR3 spans 15 residues. Germline V gives CDR1 SGHTA, CDR2 FQGNSA. Trimming stripped 5 bases from V and 3 bases from J, with 14 bases between. The CDR3 sequence is CASSLVQGFYNEQFF. The CDR3 DNA follows: TGTGCCAGCAGCCTGGTTCAGGGTTTCTACAATGAGCAGTTCTTC.

This clone appeared a few times. The J gene is TRBJ2-2, the V gene TRBV9; TRBD2 matches at 9 bases. Germline CDR1 reads SGDLS; CDR2 reads YYNGEE. Trimming cost V 4 bases and J 4 bases; bases outside gene matches: 8. The CDR3 runs to 16 residues. CDR3 sequence: CASSQGLAGTTGELFF. CDR3 sequence (DNA): TGTGCCAGCAGCCAGGGGCTAGCGGGGACCACCGGGGAGCTGTTTTTT.

The rearrangement uses TRBV6-5 and TRBJ2-1, with D perhaps TRBD1 (6 bases). Germline V gives CDR1 MNHEY, CDR2 SVGAGI. This CDR3 region has 13 residues. Between the trimmed V and J ends, which lost 4 bases and 9 bases, there was a span of 13 bases. CDR3: CASSSIQGGEQFF. As DNA, the CDR3 is TGTGCCAGCAGTTCCATACAGGGCGGTGAGCAGTTCTTC.

The CDR3 sequence is CASSQATRVNSPLHF. CDR3 DNA: TGTGCCAGCAGCCAAGCAACCAGGGTTAATTCACCCCTCCACTTT. The chain has TRBV14 and TRBJ1-6, with TRBD1 as a possible D gene (5 bases). The CDR3 has 15 amino acids. Germline loops: CDR1 SGHDN, CDR2 FVKESK. Trimming removed 1 base from V and 6 bases from J, with 10 bases in between.

This clone has a handful of counts. The gene calls are TRBV19 and TRBJ1-5, with 7 bases that match TRBD1. The V segment lost 3 bases and the J segment 6 bases; nucleotides outside the gene matches: 5. The CDR3 totals 14 residues. Looked up from germline, CDR1 is LNHDA and CDR2 is SQIVND (reference sequence). The CDR3 region has the DNA TGTGCCAGTAGTATTCTTACAGGGGCTCAGCCCCAGCATTTT. Protein sequence: CASSILTGAQPQHF.

This clone was seen once. CDR3 bases: TGCGCCAGCAGTGAGTATAGGAACACTGAAGCTTTCTTT. Translation gives CASSEYRNTEAFF. The chain combines TRBV10-2 with TRBJ1-1; D unresolved. With 1 base removed from V and 1 base from J, the gap between germline ends came to 4 bases. The CDR3 length is 13 residues. The germline CDR1 and CDR2 sequences are WSHSY and SAAADI.

The chain links TRBV18 to TRBJ2-7; 7 bases are a match to TRBD2. This CDR3 contains 13 residues. Germline CDR1 KGHSH, CDR2 LQKENI. Trimming removed 2 bases from V and 3 bases from J; junction bases left unmatched: 1. CDR3 DNA sequence: TGTGCCAGCTCACCAAGGGAGGGCTACGAGCAGTACTTC. The encoded protein is CASSPREGYEQYF. Using reference TRBV18 and TRBJ2-7 for the parts outside the CDR3, the full variable domain is NAGVMQNPRHLVRRRGQEARLRCSPMKGHSHVYWYRQLPEEGLKFMVYLQKENIIDESGMPKERFSAEFPKEGPSILRIQQVVRGDSAAYFCASSPREGYEQYFGPGTRLTVT.

This rearrangement joins TRBV6-1 to TRBJ2-7; TRBD1 matches at 8 bases. Germline CDR1 reads MNHNS; CDR2 reads SASEGT. This CDR3 spans 14 amino acids. V shed 6 bases, J shed 7 bases, and the junction held 11 bases outside the gene matches. CDR3 sequence reads: CASSFQGATGEQYV. In DNA form, the CDR3 reads TGTGCCAGCAGCTTCCAGGGGGCGACAGGTGAGCAGTACGTC.

DNA for the CDR3: TGTGCCAGTAGTATAGGAGTCGGCGGGAGCTTCACAGATACGCAGTATTTT. Translated: CASSIGVGGSFTDTQYF. The V call is TRBV19, the J call TRBJ2-3; 7 bases fit TRBD2. Germline V gives CDR1 LNHDA, CDR2 SQIVND (reference sequence). CDR3 length: 17 residues. With V trimmed by 1 base and J by 2 bases, 9 bases remained unmatched.

The DNA of the CDR3 is TGTGCCAGCAGCCAGTCGGACAGGGGGGTCCGGGAGCTGTTTTTT. Amino acid sequence: CASSQSDRGVRELFF. The genes are TRBV5-4 and TRBJ2-2, with TRBD1 identical over 10 bases. Germline V gene data show CDR1 as SGHNT and CDR2 as YYREEE (reference sequence). The CDR3 has 15 amino acids. After removal of 4 bases from V and 9 bases from J, the junction contained 9 bases not matched to a gene.

This clone occurred once. The genes are TRBV6-5 and TRBJ1-2; D is unclear. Trimming took off 2 bases at V and 4 bases at J, with 17 bases between the two ends. Germline V CDR1 and CDR2: MNHEY, SVGAGI. This CDR3 is built from 16 residues. CDR3 sequence (DNA): TGTGCCAGCAGTTACGCTGAGGGCGCCGCAGGCTATGGCTACACCTTC. Encoded protein: CASSYAEGAAGYGYTF.

V is TRBV6-1 and J is TRBJ1-1, with 8 nucleotides matching TRBD1. The V gene end was trimmed by 4 bases and the J gene end by 11 bases; junction bases not matched to a gene: 9. This CDR3 has 13 amino acids. Germline V lookup: CDR1 MNHNS, CDR2 SASEGT. CDR3 sequence: CASSVLSDRAAFF. The CDR3, as DNA: TGTGCCAGCAGTGTATTATCGGACAGGGCGGCTTTCTTT.

In this sample, this clone turned up once. The chain links TRBV4-2 to TRBJ1-1, with D perhaps TRBD1 (6 bases). The germline V and J ends were trimmed by 0 bases and 0 bases, with 11 bases remaining between them. Germline values: CDR1 LGHNA, CDR2 YNFKEQ. CDR3 length: 16 amino acids. The CDR3 DNA reads TGTGCCAGCAGCCAAGACACGGGACACCTGAACACTGAAGCTTTCTTT. Its protein is CASSQDTGHLNTEAFF.

The chain joins TRBV18 to TRBJ1-4, with TRBD1 matching 10 bases. The germline gives CDR1 KGHSH, CDR2 LQKENI. CDR3 length equals 15 residues. Losses at the gene ends were 3 bases for V and 11 bases for J; bases not matched to a gene: 9. CDR3 sequence reads: CASSPSGQGSRKLFF. The CDR3, as DNA: TGTGCCAGCTCACCCTCGGGACAGGGGTCAAGGAAACTGTTTTTT.

The chain links TRBV2 to TRBJ2-7, with 10 bases that match TRBD1. The V segment lost 3 bases and the J segment 0 bases; nucleotides outside the gene matches: 8. Germline V gene data show CDR1 as SNHLY and CDR2 as FYNNEI. The CDR3 has 17 residues. The CDR3 loop reads CASSDTGTGASSYEQYF. The CDR3 nucleotides are TGTGCCAGCAGTGATACCGGGACAGGGGCAAGCTCCTACGAGCAGTACTTC. The full variable domain, its missing parts supplied by reference TRBV2 and TRBJ2-7, is EPEVTQTPSHQVTQMGQEVILRCVPISNHLYFYWYRQILGQKVEFLVSFYNNEISEKSEIFDDQFSVERPDGSNFTLKIRSTKLEDSAMYFCASSDTGTGASSYEQYFGPGTRLTVT.

This sequence joins TRBV7-9 and TRBJ1-6; tentatively, D is TRBD1 (6 bases). This CDR3 region has 14 residues. V lost 3 bases and J lost 7, with 10 bases in between. Germline CDR1 SEHNR, CDR2 FQNEAQ (reference sequence). CDR3 sequence reads: CASSFTDSNSPLHF. CDR3 sequence (DNA): TGTGCCAGCAGCTTCACGGACAGCAATTCACCCCTCCACTTT.

This sequence joins TRBV5-6 and TRBJ1-5, with D tentatively TRBD1 (5 bases). From germline, CDR1 is SGHDT and CDR2 YYEEEE. V lost 0 bases, J lost 6 bases, and 10 bases lay in between. CDR3 length: 14 amino acids. The CDR3: CASSLGQGGQPQHF. CDR3 sequence (DNA): TGTGCCAGCAGCTTGGGGCAGGGAGGTCAGCCCCAGCATTTT.

The V gene is TRBV6-1, the J gene TRBJ1-2; TRBD1 matches at 9 bases. Germline V gene sequence: CDR1 MNHNS, CDR2 SASEGT. The CDR3 is made up of 15 amino acids. Trimming at V came to 5 bases and at J to 4 bases, leaving 8 bases not matched to a gene. The CDR3: CASSSGTGWGYGYTF. The CDR3 DNA reads TGTGCCAGCAGTTCCGGGACAGGGTGGGGCTATGGCTACACCTTC.

The V gene is TRBV13, the J gene TRBJ1-1; no clear D. The CDR3 consists of 15 residues. Per the germline V gene, CDR1 is PRHDT and CDR2 is FYEKMQ (reference sequence). Trimming took off 1 base at V and 1 base at J, with 10 bases between the two ends. The CDR3 DNA reads TGTGCCAGCAGCTTAGTGGACTATTCGAACACTGAAGCTTTCTTT. Amino acids: CASSLVDYSNTEAFF.